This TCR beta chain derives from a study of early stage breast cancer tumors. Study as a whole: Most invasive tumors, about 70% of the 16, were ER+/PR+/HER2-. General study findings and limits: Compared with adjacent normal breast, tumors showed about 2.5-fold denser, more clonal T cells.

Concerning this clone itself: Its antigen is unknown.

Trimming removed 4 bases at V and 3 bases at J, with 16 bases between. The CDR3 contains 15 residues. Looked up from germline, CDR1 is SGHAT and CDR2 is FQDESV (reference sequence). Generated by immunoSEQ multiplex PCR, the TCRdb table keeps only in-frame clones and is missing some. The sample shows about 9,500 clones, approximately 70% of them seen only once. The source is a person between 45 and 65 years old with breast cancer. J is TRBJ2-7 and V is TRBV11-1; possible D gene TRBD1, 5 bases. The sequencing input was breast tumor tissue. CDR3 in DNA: TGTGCCAGCAGCTCCTGGCAGGGATCGTTCTACGAGCAGTACTTC. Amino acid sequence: CASSSWQGSFYEQYF.